The 19 T cell receptor beta chains below were found in one sample sequenced in a study of T cell responses to AZD1222 COVID-19 vaccine. Profiling relied on immunoSEQ multiplex PCR, and the TCRdb table lists in-frame clones only, not all of them. The table records over 100,000 clones, approximately 90% of them present only once. The input for sequencing was peripheral blood, taken on day 0 of AZD1222 vaccination. These receptors were collected from an adult in good health.

The chain links TRBV7-3 to TRBJ2-1; 7 nucleotides agree with TRBD1. The CDR3 has 15 amino acids. The J segment lost 7 bases and the V segment lost 5 bases, leaving 11 bases of the junction unmatched. Germline V gene lookup returns CDR1 SGHTA and CDR2 FQGTGA. The CDR3 DNA sequence: TGTGCCAGCAGCCTGGAGACAGGGTGGTTTAATGAGCAGTTCTTC. This gives the protein CASSLETGWFNEQFF.

The rearrangement uses TRBV5-1 and TRBJ2-7, with D perhaps TRBD2 (7 bases). V was cut by 0 bases and J by 3 bases, with 19 bases left in between. In germline, CDR1 is SGHRS, CDR2 YFSETQ. This CDR3 has 17 residues. The chain's CDR3 is CASSLVTPGGAGYEQYF. In nucleotides, the CDR3 is TGCGCCAGCAGCTTGGTGACCCCGGGGGGCGCCGGCTACGAGCAGTACTTC.

V usage is TRBV29-1 and J usage is TRBJ1-1, with D hard to call. The CDR3 length is 12 residues. V was pared by 4 bases and J by 0 bases, with 6 bases between. The germline V gene has CDR1 SQVTM and CDR2 ANQGSEA. This CDR3 is CSVVRMNTEAFF. The CDR3 DNA sequence: TGCAGCGTTGTACGGATGAACACTGAAGCTTTCTTT.

The chain combines TRBV7-3 with TRBJ2-2; the D gene is possibly TRBD1 (6 bases). Germline V gives CDR1 SGHTA, CDR2 FQGTGA. Trimming took 5 bases from V and 8 from J, leaving 15 bases between them. CDR3 length: 14 amino acids. CDR3 in DNA: TGTGCCAGCAGCCAAACCCAGGGGAGTGGGGAGCTGTTTTTT. This codes for CASSQTQGSGELFF.

J is TRBJ2-7 and V is TRBV7-9, with 7 bases that match TRBD1. CDR1 and CDR2 from the germline V gene are SEHNR and FQNEAQ (reference sequence). J gave up 1 base and V 5 bases, and 11 bases lay outside the gene matches. The CDR3 spans 16 residues. In nucleotides, the CDR3 is TGTGCCAGCAGCAACCGGGACAGCACCTATTCCTACGAGCAGTACTTC. Amino acids: CASSNRDSTYSYEQYF. Looking up the rest from reference TRBV7-9 and TRBJ2-7 gives the full variable domain: DTGVSQNPRHKITKRGQNVTFRCDPISEHNRLYWYRQTLGQGPEFLTYFQNEAQLEKSRLLSDRFSAERPKGSFSTLEIQRTEQGDSAMYLCASSNRDSTYSYEQYFGPGTRLTVT.

The gene calls are TRBV18 and TRBJ2-4, with 8 nucleotides matching TRBD1. The trim removed 1 base at V and 0 bases at J, leaving 11 bases unmatched. The CDR3 extends over 19 amino acids. Germline assignment: CDR1 KGHSH and CDR2 LQKENI. CDR3 sequence reads: CASSPLGTGEPRAKNIQYF. Here the CDR3 DNA reads TGTGCCAGCTCACCACTCGGGACAGGTGAACCTCGAGCCAAAAACATTCAGTACTTC.

V gene TRBV5-6 combines with J gene TRBJ1-1; TRBD1 is a possible D gene (6 bases). Germline CDR1 and CDR2: SGHDT and YYEEEE. The ends were cut back, 1 base at V and 7 bases at J, with 11 bases in the middle. The CDR3 sequence is 13 residues long. Written as DNA, the CDR3 is TGTGCCAGCAGCTTGCAGCTAGGGGGTGAAGCTTTCTTT. This translates into CASSLQLGGEAFF. Complete variable domain (other parts from reference TRBV5-6 and TRBJ1-1): DAGVTQSPTHLIKTRGQQVTLRCSPKSGHDTVSWYQQALGQGPQFIFQYYEEEERQRGNFPDRFSGHQFPNYSSELNVNALLLGDSALYLCASSLQLGGEAFFGQGTRLTVV.

The gene calls are TRBV5-8 and TRBJ1-1; 7 bases are a match to TRBD1. This CDR3 has 15 residues. V gave up 0 bases and J gave up 4 bases; unmatched junction bases: 6. Germline values: CDR1 SGHTS, CDR2 YDEGEE. The CDR3 DNA reads as TGTGCCAGCAGCTTGGTCCACAGGGGTGGCACTGAAGCTTTCTTT. Translated, it gives CASSLVHRGGTEAFF. The variable domain in full, completed from reference TRBV5-8 and TRBJ1-1, reads EAGVTQSPTHLIKTRGQQATLRCSPISGHTSVYWYQQALGLGLQFLLWYDEGEERNRGNFPPRFSGRQFPNYSSELNVNALELEDSALYLCASSLVHRGGTEAFFGQGTRLTVV.

V usage is TRBV2 and J usage is TRBJ1-6; 7 bases fit TRBD1. This CDR3 is built from 13 residues. V was clipped by 7 bases and J by 9 bases; unmatched bases: 6. CDR1 and CDR2 from the germline V gene are SNHLY and FYNNEI. The CDR3 DNA sequence: TGTGCCAGCAACGGACAGGCGGGTTCACCCCTCCACTTT. Residues: CASNGQAGSPLHF. The full variable domain, in which reference TRBV2 and TRBJ1-6 provide the parts outside the CDR3, is EPEVTQTPSHQVTQMGQEVILRCVPISNHLYFYWYRQILGQKVEFLVSFYNNEISEKSEIFDDQFSVERPDGSNFTLKIRSTKLEDSAMYFCASNGQAGSPLHFGNGTRLTVT.

The V gene is TRBV7-2, the J gene TRBJ1-6; the D gene is possibly TRBD1 (5 bases). CDR1 SGHTA and CDR2 FQGNSA come from the germline V gene. The CDR3 spans 15 residues. The V end lost 3 bases, the J end lost 9 bases, and 15 bases lay between the germline ends. CDR3 in DNA: TGTGCCAGCAGCTTCTCGGGGGGGGGAGCTTCACCCCTCCACTTT. Amino acid sequence: CASSFSGGGASPLHF.

This chain joins TRBV6-5 and TRBJ1-4; no firm D call. V shed 0 bases and J shed 7 bases, with 12 bases lying between them. CDR1 MNHEY and CDR2 SVGAGI come from the germline V gene. CDR3 length equals 15 residues. The CDR3 loop reads CASSYSPAMSEKLFF. The CDR3 coding sequence is TGTGCCAGCAGTTACTCCCCCGCTATGTCTGAAAAACTGTTTTTT.

The chain is built from TRBV28 and TRBJ1-5; D is uncertain. Trimming left V 2 bases short and J 7 bases short, with 9 bases between. The CDR3 consists of 13 residues. CDR1 and CDR2 (germline): MDHEN, SYDVKM. The CDR3 nucleotides read TGTGCCAGCAGTTTAGGATCGGGCCAGCCCCAGCATTTT. Its translation is CASSLGSGQPQHF. Complete variable domain (other parts from reference TRBV28 and TRBJ1-5): DVKVTQSSRYLVKRTGEKVFLECVQDMDHENMFWYRQDPGLGLRLIYFSYDVKMKEKGDIPEGYSVSREKKERFSLILESASTNQTSMYLCASSLGSGQPQHFGDGTRLSIL.

The rearrangement links TRBV10-3 to TRBJ1-1, with D maybe TRBD1 (5 bases). V was shortened by 1 base and J by 0 bases, with 6 bases between the two germline ends. There are 14 residues in the CDR3. Per germline, CDR1 ENHRY and CDR2 SYGVKD. For the CDR3, the DNA is TGTGCCATCAGTGAGTTGGGGGTGAACACTGAAGCTTTCTTT. Protein: CAISELGVNTEAFF.

The V and J genes are TRBV6-5 and TRBJ1-1; no definite D call. V was trimmed by 11 bases and J by 2 bases, leaving 18 bases between them. This CDR3 has 14 residues. Germline CDR1 is MNHEY and CDR2 is SVGAGI. In DNA form, the CDR3 reads TGTGCCGTCGCGACCCAAGGGAGCAACACTGAAGCTTTCTTT. Protein sequence: CAVATQGSNTEAFF.

The DNA for the CDR3 is TGTGCCACCAGCAGAAGACAGGGGGCGTCAAATTCTTTCTTT. Translation: CATSRRQGASNSFF. The rearrangement uses TRBV15 and TRBJ1-1, with 10 bases matching TRBD1. This CDR3 has 14 residues. In germline, CDR1 is LNHNV, CDR2 YYDKDF (reference sequence). V lost 2 bases to trimming and J lost 12 bases; unmatched junction nucleotides: 9. Together with reference TRBV15 and TRBJ1-1, the CDR3 gives the full variable domain: DAMVIQNPRYQVTQFGKPVTLSCSQTLNHNVMYWYQQKSSQAPKLLFHYYDKDFNNEADTPDNFQSRRPNTSFCFLDIRSPGLGDTAMYLCATSRRQGASNSFFGQGTRLTVV.

This rearrangement joins TRBV19 to TRBJ1-1; TRBD1 matches 7 bases. Germline V gives CDR1 LNHDA, CDR2 SQIVND (reference sequence). There are 13 residues in the CDR3. Trimming cost V 5 bases and J 8 bases; bases outside gene matches: 8. CDR3 in amino acids: CASSQGVGTEAFF. The CDR3 nucleotides read TGTGCCAGTAGTCAGGGGGTTGGGACCGAAGCTTTCTTT. The full variable domain, its missing parts supplied by reference TRBV19 and TRBJ1-1, is DGGITQSPKYLFRKEGQNVTLSCEQNLNHDAMYWYRQDPGQGLRLIYYSQIVNDFQKGDIAEGYSVSREKKESFPLTVTSAQKNPTAFYLCASSQGVGTEAFFGQGTRLTVV.

This sequence joins TRBV7-3 and TRBJ2-1, with TRBD2 matching over 9 bases. With 2 bases clipped from V and 7 bases from J, the junction kept 6 bases outside the gene matches. The CDR3 has 15 residues. From germline, CDR1 is SGHTA and CDR2 FQGTGA. This CDR3 reads CASSLGGLARNEQFF. DNA for the CDR3: TGTGCCAGCAGCTTAGGAGGACTAGCGAGGAATGAGCAGTTCTTC. Full variable domain (remainder filled in from reference TRBV7-3 and TRBJ2-1): GAGVSQTPSNKVTEKGKYVELRCDPISGHTALYWYRQSLGQGPEFLIYFQGTGAADDSGLPNDRFFAVRPEGSVSTLKIQRTERGDSAVYLCASSLGGLARNEQFFGPGTRLTVL.

The V and J genes are TRBV10-2 and TRBJ1-5, with D uncertain. The germline V gene encodes CDR1 WSHSY and CDR2 SAAADI. This CDR3 region has 15 residues. With 5 bases removed from V and 4 bases from J, the gap between germline ends came to 15 bases. CDR3 in amino acids: CASSSVGHGNQPQHF. The CDR3 coding sequence is TGCGCCAGCAGTTCTGTGGGTCATGGGAATCAGCCCCAGCATTTT.

Only one count was recorded for this clone. The chain joins TRBV11-2 to TRBJ1-5; TRBD1 aligns across 9 bases. Germline values: CDR1 SGHAT, CDR2 FQNNGV. The ends lost 6 bases at V and 6 bases at J; junction bases unmatched: 30. CDR3 length: 22 residues. CDR3 coding DNA: TGTGCCAGCAGTAGATACCGTATCCCTTGGGTTACCGGGACAGGGTGTTTTCAGCCCCAGCATTTT. Residues: CASSRYRIPWVTGTGCFQPQHF.